Here is one T cell receptor beta chain with its context. With the 5' RACE reads reprocessed, TCRdb shows one record per CDR3 protein and no DNA. This table holds fewer than 200,000 distinct CDR3 sequences. Per the germline V gene, CDR1 is MNHNS and CDR2 is SASEGT. The CDR3 contains 14 residues. This sample is drawn from a study of T cells expressing NK-cell markers. Study as a whole: The TCR beta repertoires were obtained from sorted CD3+CD56+NKG2C+, CD3+CD56+NKG2C- and CD3+CD56-NKG2C+ T cells.

V gene TRBV6-1 combines with J gene TRBJ1-2; TCRdb proposes TRBD1, but this gene call is untestable without DNA. This TCR derives from a woman aged 18-70 years in good health. What was sequenced was blood T cells: a sorted CD56 or NKG2C T cell subset, CD4+ or CD8+ T cells, or bulk PBMC T cells (not recorded which). The CDR3 is CASSEDRVGYGYTF.